Below, 11 T cell receptor beta chains from the same sample are listed, as sequenced in a study of blood T cell repertoires in COVID-19. The protocol was immunoSEQ multiplex PCR, while the TCRdb copy is restricted to in-frame clones and leaves out a portion. The sample has 250,000 or so clones, about nine tenths seen once. The sequenced material came from PBMCs or T cells enriched from blood (not recorded which). These receptors came from a woman in her thirties or forties with acute COVID-19.

The J gene is TRBJ1-2, the V gene TRBV9; possible D gene TRBD1, 5 bases. V lost 3 bases and J lost 3, with 15 bases in between. CDR3 length: 15 amino acids. Germline V gene sequence: CDR1 SGDLS, CDR2 YYNGEE. The chain's CDR3 is CASSATDSTDYGYTF. The CDR3, as DNA: TGTGCCAGCAGCGCTACCGACAGCACAGACTATGGCTACACCTTC.

Only one count was recorded for this clone. The chain recombines TRBV5-6 with TRBJ2-2, with 8 bases lining up with TRBD2. V trimming: 1 base; J trimming: 1 base; junction bases outside the gene matches: 3. The CDR3 is 16 amino acids. Germline V gene lookup returns CDR1 SGHDT and CDR2 YYEEEE. The CDR3 spells CASSLWRGVNTGELFF. The DNA of the CDR3 is TGTGCCAGCAGCTTGTGGCGGGGGGTGAACACCGGGGAGCTGTTTTTT.

The chain links TRBV7-9 to TRBJ2-1; D might be TRBD2 (6 bases). This CDR3 comprises 16 residues. Germline V lookup: CDR1 SEHNR, CDR2 FQNEAQ (reference sequence). V shed 4 bases and J shed 8 bases, with 21 bases lying between them. The CDR3 sequence: CASSWGEEVGNDEQFF. The CDR3, as DNA: TGTGCCAGCAGCTGGGGGGAGGAGGTGGGCAACGATGAGCAGTTCTTC.

The J gene is TRBJ2-7, the V gene TRBV21-1; the D segment call TRBD1 is taken from the table without a DNA check. TRBV21-1 is a documented pseudogene. The CDR3 contains 15 residues. DNA of the CDR3: TGTGCCAGCAGCCAGGCACCAGGGGCGATCTACGAGCAGTACGTC. It is translated as CASSQAPGAIYEQYV.

This chain connects TRBV7-2 to TRBJ2-2; 10 nucleotides match TRBD2. This CDR3 contains 16 residues. Per germline, CDR1 SGHTA and CDR2 FQGNSA. V was pared by 5 bases and J by 4 bases, with 7 bases of the junction left unmatched. CDR3 nucleotides: TGTGCCAGCAGCACCAGCGGGGGGGCGGGCACCGGGGAGCTGTTTTTT. Its protein product is CASSTSGGAGTGELFF. The complete variable domain, with remaining parts taken from reference TRBV7-2 and TRBJ2-2, reads GAGVSQSPSNKVTEKGKDVELRCDPISGHTALYWYRQSLGQGLEFLIYFQGNSAPDKSGLPSDRFSAERTGGSVSTLTIQRTQQEDSAVYLCASSTSGGAGTGELFFGEGSRLTVL.

CDR3 protein: CASSSQGRTSGYTF. Written as DNA, the CDR3 is TGTGCCAGCAGTTCGCAGGGTCGGACGTCTGGCTACACCTTC. The chain has TRBV7-2 and TRBJ1-2; D is perhaps TRBD1 (5 bases). From germline, CDR1 is SGHTA and CDR2 FQGNSA. Trimming removed 6 bases at V and 7 bases at J, with 18 bases between. CDR3 length equals 14 residues.

V and J are TRBV6-5 and TRBJ1-4, with 7 positions matching TRBD1. V dropped 6 bases and J dropped 7; count of bases not matched to a gene: 8. CDR1 is MNHEY, CDR2 SVGAGI, per germline. This CDR3 contains 14 residues. This CDR3 reads CASRSQGVFEKLFF. The CDR3 bases are TGTGCCAGCAGGTCCCAGGGGGTGTTTGAAAAACTGTTTTTT.

The chain is built from TRBV5-5 and TRBJ1-2; 8 nucleotides agree with TRBD1. This CDR3 comprises 14 residues. CDR1 SGHKS and CDR2 YYEKEE come from the germline V gene (reference sequence). With 4 bases clipped from V and 3 bases from J, the junction kept 5 bases outside the gene matches. This CDR3 reads CASSPMTGDYGYTF. The DNA of the CDR3 is TGTGCCAGCAGCCCAATGACAGGGGACTATGGCTACACCTTC.

V usage is TRBV5-1 and J usage is TRBJ2-5; TRBD1 matches at 7 bases. The V gene end was trimmed by 0 bases and the J gene end by 2 bases; junction bases not matched to a gene: 4. The CDR3 extends over 15 amino acids. Germline V gene lookup returns CDR1 SGHRS and CDR2 YFSETQ. The CDR3 spells CASSLGPGGQETQYF. The DNA of the CDR3 is TGCGCCAGCAGCTTGGGACCAGGGGGACAAGAGACCCAGTACTTC.

The CDR3: CASSAWGESSIYGYTF. CDR3 nucleotides: TGTGCCAGCAGCGCCTGGGGAGAGTCCTCCATCTATGGCTACACCTTC. The chain joins TRBV9 to TRBJ1-2, with D unclear. The germline gives CDR1 SGDLS, CDR2 YYNGEE. The ends were cut back, 3 bases at V and 4 bases at J, with 19 bases in the middle. This CDR3 is 16 amino acids long. The whole variable domain, filled in from reference TRBV9 and TRBJ1-2, reads DSGVTQTPKHLITATGQRVTLRCSPRSGDLSVYWYQQSLDQGLQFLIQYYNGEERAKGNILERFSAQQFPDLHSELNLSSLELGDSALYFCASSAWGESSIYGYTFGSGTRLTVV.

This chain connects TRBV19 to TRBJ1-4; 8 nucleotides match TRBD1. The CDR3 has 15 residues. Germline CDR1 and CDR2: LNHDA and SQIVND (reference sequence). V lost 1 base and J lost 8; bases outside the gene matches: 6. In DNA form, the CDR3 reads TGTGCCAGTAGTATAGTAGGGACAGGACCCGAAAAACTGTTTTTT. Amino acid sequence: CASSIVGTGPEKLFF.